Each of the 28 T cell receptor beta chains below was sequenced from the same sample in a study of cytotoxic CD8 clonotypes in ibrutinib-treated CLL (dated by TCRdb to 2020 to 2022). The library was prepared using the immunoSEQ multiplex PCR assay. In its TCRdb copy, this immuneACCESS table keeps in-frame sequences only and misses some clones. Where compared with another copy, unresolved V genes explain less than half of these, and the others have no known cause. For this sample the table gives around 330,000 clones, of which over 55% were detected only once. Jointly, the top ten make up about 6.7% of the sample. Material: PBMCs, obtained after 36 months of ibrutinib treatment. These receptors were taken from a human donor with chronic lymphocytic leukemia.

The V and J genes are TRBV9 and TRBJ1-6, with D tentatively TRBD1 (5 bases). V gave up 4 bases and J gave up 3 bases, with 11 bases separating them. CDR3 size: 15 residues. The germline gives CDR1 SGDLS, CDR2 YYNGEE. Written as DNA, the CDR3 is TGTGCCAGCAGCCTTGGGGGATTCTATAATTCACCCCTCCACTTT. As protein: CASSLGGFYNSPLHF.

The V call is TRBV19, the J call TRBJ1-1, with no clear D. The CDR3 is 15 residues long. The germline V and J ends were trimmed by 9 bases and 1 base, with 18 bases remaining between them. Germline assignment: CDR1 LNHDA and CDR2 SQIVND (reference sequence). The CDR3, as DNA: TGTGCCAGCTTACTACAAGACCGTGGGAACACTGAAGCTTTCTTT. It specifies CASLLQDRGNTEAFF.

V is TRBV2 and J is TRBJ1-2, with TRBD1 identical over 8 bases. This CDR3 has 15 residues. Germline V lookup: CDR1 SNHLY, CDR2 FYNNEI. The V segment lost 4 bases and the J segment 0 bases; nucleotides outside the gene matches: 4. CDR3 loop: CASSALTGANYGYTF. As DNA, the CDR3 is TGTGCCAGCAGTGCCCTGACAGGGGCTAACTATGGCTACACCTTC.

The V and J genes are TRBV5-1 and TRBJ1-4; 8 bases fit TRBD1. Trimming cost V 4 bases and J 8 bases; bases outside gene matches: 10. This CDR3 spans 15 amino acids. In germline, CDR1 is SGHRS, CDR2 YFSETQ. CDR3 protein: CASSVEDRAEEKLFF. CDR3 nucleotide sequence: TGCGCCAGCAGCGTGGAGGACAGGGCTGAAGAAAAACTGTTTTTT.

This clone was seen a handful of times. The chain combines TRBV2 with TRBJ2-5, with TRBD2 as a possible D gene (6 bases). Per germline, CDR1 SNHLY and CDR2 FYNNEI. V lost 10 bases and J lost 3, with 12 bases in between. The CDR3 runs to 12 residues. The CDR3 nucleotides are TGTGCCACCATCCGGGAGAAAGAGACCCAGTACTTC. This codes for CATIREKETQYF. Together with reference TRBV2 and TRBJ2-5, the CDR3 gives the full variable domain: EPEVTQTPSHQVTQMGQEVILRCVPISNHLYFYWYRQILGQKVEFLVSFYNNEISEKSEIFDDQFSVERPDGSNFTLKIRSTKLEDSAMYFCATIREKETQYFGPGTRLLVL.

The chain uses TRBV29-1 and TRBJ2-3, with D perhaps TRBD2 (5 bases). The CDR3 contains 15 residues. V lost 1 base, J lost 1 base, and 12 bases lay in between. Germline V CDR1 and CDR2: SQVTM, ANQGSEA. CDR3 protein: CSVEVLARRTDTQYF. The CDR3 nucleotides read TGCAGCGTTGAAGTATTAGCGCGCCGCACAGATACGCAGTATTTT.

Here the CDR3 reads CASTPEGTSGRGEQFF. CDR3 nucleotides: TGTGCCAGCACCCCTGAGGGCACTAGCGGTAGGGGTGAGCAGTTCTTC. The genes are TRBV2 and TRBJ2-1, with 8 positions matching TRBD2. Germline V gives CDR1 SNHLY, CDR2 FYNNEI. The J segment lost 9 bases and the V segment lost 7 bases, leaving 17 bases of the junction unmatched. The CDR3 spans 16 residues.

This chain links TRBV9 with TRBJ2-2; a possible D gene is TRBD1 (5 bases). With 6 bases removed from V and 3 bases from J, the gap between germline ends came to 21 bases. CDR3 length equals 17 residues. The germline CDR1 and CDR2 sequences are SGDLS and YYNGEE. The CDR3 loop is CASTRFHTGGHTGELFF. The CDR3 region has the DNA TGTGCCAGCACCCGATTCCACACAGGCGGACACACCGGGGAGCTGTTTTTT.

V usage is TRBV5-6 and J usage is TRBJ1-4, with TRBD1 as a possible D gene (5 bases). The germline V gene has CDR1 SGHDT and CDR2 YYEEEE. V gave up 1 base and J gave up 4 bases, with 11 bases separating them. The CDR3 is 15 amino acids. For the CDR3, the DNA is TGTGCCAGCAGCTTGTACCAGGGCCTTAATGAAAAACTGTTTTTT. Protein: CASSLYQGLNEKLFF. Full variable domain (rest looked up from reference TRBV5-6 and TRBJ1-4): DAGVTQSPTHLIKTRGQQVTLRCSPKSGHDTVSWYQQALGQGPQFIFQYYEEEERQRGNFPDRFSGHQFPNYSSELNVNALLLGDSALYLCASSLYQGLNEKLFFGSGTQLSVL.

The genes are TRBV18 and TRBJ2-1; D possibly matches TRBD1 or TRBD2 (5 bases each). Germline CDR1 and CDR2: KGHSH and LQKENI. This CDR3 comprises 19 residues. V was cut by 3 bases and J by 0 bases, with 21 bases left in between. The CDR3 protein is CASSPPVGTVSSSYNEQFF. CDR3 DNA sequence: TGTGCCAGCTCACCCCCGGTAGGGACCGTTAGTAGCTCCTACAATGAGCAGTTCTTC.

V and J are TRBV6-1 and TRBJ2-3; either TRBD1 or TRBD2 may fit D (5 bases each). This CDR3 is built from 19 residues. Trimming left V 1 base short and J 0 bases short, with 20 bases between. Germline CDR1 MNHNS, CDR2 SASEGT. This chain's CDR3 is CASSEERYQGTLSTDTQYF. The DNA for the CDR3 is TGTGCCAGCAGTGAAGAGCGATATCAAGGGACCCTTAGCACAGATACGCAGTATTTT.

The chain couples TRBV9 to TRBJ2-7; D gene unclear. This CDR3 contains 13 residues. Germline V gene data show CDR1 as SGDLS and CDR2 as YYNGEE. V was pared by 0 bases and J by 2 bases, with 6 bases between. This CDR3 is CASSVGLTYEQYF. CDR3 nucleotide sequence: TGTGCCAGCAGCGTAGGACTGACCTACGAGCAGTACTTC.

On this clone itself: This sample also contains other DNA sequences that code for the same CDR3. V gene TRBV7-3 combines with J gene TRBJ2-7; 8 bases map to TRBD1. V lost 1 base and J lost 4; bases outside the gene matches: 0. Germline V CDR1 and CDR2: SGHTA, FQGTGA. The CDR3 has 13 residues. In DNA form, the CDR3 reads TGTGCCAGCAGCTTAAGACAGGGGTACGAGCAGTACTTC. This codes for CASSLRQGYEQYF.

The chain uses TRBV7-2 and TRBJ1-1; D ambiguous. V lost 1 base, J lost 3 bases, and 6 bases lay in between. This CDR3 comprises 13 residues. From germline, CDR1 is SGHTA and CDR2 FQGNSA. CDR3 DNA sequence: TGTGCCAGCAGCTTAGATGGTGACACTGAAGCTTTCTTT. Amino acid sequence: CASSLDGDTEAFF.

CDR3: CASSEGPNTGELFF. The CDR3 DNA sequence: TGCGCCAGCAGTGAGGGCCCGAACACCGGGGAGCTGTTTTTT. V usage is TRBV5-1 and J usage is TRBJ2-2; TRBD2 is a possible D gene (5 bases). Trimming shortened V by 5 bases and J by 0 bases, and 8 bases separated the two germline ends. The CDR3 contains 14 residues. Germline loops: CDR1 SGHRS, CDR2 YFSETQ.

This sequence joins TRBV29-1 and TRBJ1-1; 9 bases are a match to TRBD1. The CDR3 has 14 amino acids. Germline V gives CDR1 SQVTM, CDR2 ANQGSEA. Trimming took 7 bases from V and 0 from J; bases not matched to a gene: 6. The CDR3: CSALGQGMNTEAFF. The CDR3 coding sequence is TGCAGCGCCCTTGGACAGGGGATGAACACTGAAGCTTTCTTT.

The chain employs TRBV19 and TRBJ2-7; 8 positions match TRBD1. In germline, CDR1 is LNHDA, CDR2 SQIVND (reference sequence). This CDR3 comprises 15 residues. Trimming at V came to 5 bases and at J to 2 bases, leaving 8 bases not matched to a gene. CDR3 in amino acids: CASSLQGVGTYEQYF. DNA of the CDR3: TGTGCCAGTAGTCTACAGGGGGTTGGGACCTACGAGCAGTACTTC.

The rearrangement uses TRBV5-1 and TRBJ2-1, with D perhaps matching TRBD2 (5 bases). The V end was cut by 0 bases, the J end by 7 bases, with 14 bases between. Per germline, CDR1 SGHRS and CDR2 YFSETQ. The length of the CDR3 is 15 residues. This CDR3 reads CASSLDGDGGNEQFF. CDR3 sequence (DNA): TGCGCCAGCAGCTTGGATGGCGATGGCGGGAATGAGCAGTTCTTC.

The chain links TRBV4-3 to TRBJ2-7; a weak D match, TRBD1 (7 bases). Germline assignment: CDR1 LGHNA and CDR2 YSLEER. The V gene lost 0 bases and the J gene lost 3 bases, with 15 bases spanning the gap. The CDR3 sequence is 16 residues long. CDR3 protein: CASSQEGGTANYEQYF. CDR3 DNA sequence: TGCGCCAGCAGCCAAGAGGGCGGGACAGCTAACTACGAGCAGTACTTC.

V gene TRBV7-2 combines with J gene TRBJ2-2; D gene unclear. Trimming shortened V by 4 bases and J by 3 bases, and 6 bases separated the two germline ends. The CDR3 runs to 13 residues. Germline values: CDR1 SGHTA, CDR2 FQGNSA. Here the CDR3 reads CASSSRYTGELFF. CDR3 in DNA: TGTGCCAGCAGCTCCAGATACACCGGGGAGCTGTTTTTT.

V is TRBV7-8 and J is TRBJ2-6; TRBD1 is a possible D gene (6 bases). This CDR3 contains 16 residues. CDR1 and CDR2 (germline): SGHVS, FQNEAQ. V lost 6 bases and J lost 1, with 13 bases in between. Written as DNA, the CDR3 is TGTGCCAGCAGATTGACAGGCGAATCTGGGGCCAACGTCCTGACTTTC. It specifies CASRLTGESGANVLTF.

The genes are TRBV7-8 and TRBJ2-7, with TRBD1 as a possible D gene (5 bases). The V end lost 1 base, the J end lost 2 bases, and 12 bases lay between the germline ends. Looked up from germline, CDR1 is SGHVS and CDR2 is FQNEAQ. The CDR3 has 15 residues. The CDR3 region has the DNA TGTGCCAGCAGCTTAGTGCAGGGTACAGCCTACGAGCAGTACTTC. Translation: CASSLVQGTAYEQYF.

This clone turned up a few times. The J gene is TRBJ1-2, the V gene TRBV21-1; the table's D call of TRBD1 was not tested on the DNA. TRBV21-1 is a pseudogene. CDR3 size: 14 residues. CDR3 nucleotide sequence: TGTGCCAGCAGCATACGGGACAGGGGTACTGGCTACACCTTC. Protein: CASSIRDRGTGYTF.

The rearrangement uses TRBV10-2 and TRBJ2-3; 7 positions match TRBD1. This CDR3 comprises 16 residues. V was clipped by 4 bases and J by 0 bases; unmatched bases: 7. CDR1 is WSHSY, CDR2 SAAADI, per germline. CDR3 DNA: TGCGCCAGCAGTGCCAGCCGGGACAGAAGCACAGATACGCAGTATTTT. This sequence encodes CASSASRDRSTDTQYF.

CDR3 loop: CASRNRGPTYEQYF. The DNA of the CDR3 is TGTGCCAGCCGGAACAGGGGACCAACCTACGAGCAGTACTTC. V and J are TRBV21-1 and TRBJ2-7; the DNA was not compared with TRBD1, the D call given in the table. TRBV21-1 is designated a pseudogene. There are 14 residues in the CDR3.

The rearrangement links TRBV7-9 to TRBJ1-2; TRBD1 aligns across 7 bases. The CDR3 has 16 amino acids. Looked up from germline, CDR1 is SEHNR and CDR2 is FQNEAQ (reference sequence). After removal of 5 bases from V and 1 base from J, the junction contained 10 bases not matched to a gene. CDR3 region: CASSKDRSPLNYGYTF. Written as DNA, the CDR3 is TGTGCCAGCAGCAAGGACAGGAGTCCTCTTAACTATGGCTACACCTTC.

Comment on this clone: Other DNA sequences in the same sample also yield this CDR3. V is TRBV18 and J is TRBJ2-3, with D perhaps assigned TRBD1 or TRBD2 (5 bases each). The CDR3 extends over 13 amino acids. Germline CDR1 is KGHSH and CDR2 is LQKENI. V lost 0 bases and J lost 5, with 6 bases in between. CDR3 sequence (DNA): TGTGCCAGCTCACCACCGGGGGTAGATACGCAGTATTTT. Its translation is CASSPPGVDTQYF. Full variable domain (outside the CDR3, taken from reference TRBV18 and TRBJ2-3): NAGVMQNPRHLVRRRGQEARLRCSPMKGHSHVYWYRQLPEEGLKFMVYLQKENIIDESGMPKERFSAEFPKEGPSILRIQQVVRGDSAAYFCASSPPGVDTQYFGPGTRLTVL.

This chain joins TRBV15 and TRBJ2-5, with D uncertain. V lost 4 bases to trimming and J lost 4 bases, with 10 bases between them. CDR1 is LNHNV, CDR2 YYDKDF, per germline (reference sequence). This CDR3 has 13 residues. The CDR3 loop reads CATSTNRGETQYF. The DNA for the CDR3 is TGTGCCACCAGCACCAATCGTGGAGAGACCCAGTACTTC.